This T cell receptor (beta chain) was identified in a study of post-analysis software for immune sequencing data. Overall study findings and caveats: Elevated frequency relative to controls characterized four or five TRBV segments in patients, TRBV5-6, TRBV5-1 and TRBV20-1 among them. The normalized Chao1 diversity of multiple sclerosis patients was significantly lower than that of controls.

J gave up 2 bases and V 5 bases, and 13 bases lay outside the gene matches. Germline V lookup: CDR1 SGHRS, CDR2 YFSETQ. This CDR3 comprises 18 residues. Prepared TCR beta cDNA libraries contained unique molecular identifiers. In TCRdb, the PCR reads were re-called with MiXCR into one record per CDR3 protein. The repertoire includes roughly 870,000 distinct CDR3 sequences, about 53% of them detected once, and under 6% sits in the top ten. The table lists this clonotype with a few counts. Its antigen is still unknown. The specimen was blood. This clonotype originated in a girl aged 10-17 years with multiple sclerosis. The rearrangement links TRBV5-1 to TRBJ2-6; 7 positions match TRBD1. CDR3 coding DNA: TGCGCCAGCAGAATTGACAGGGCAAGAAAACCTGGGGCCAACGTCCTGACTTTC. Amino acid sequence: CASRIDRARKPGANVLTF.